This TCR beta chain appears in the sequencing data of a study of T-cell memory formation after mild COVID-19. Study-level points and caveats: CD4+ bias marked clones expanding day 15 to 37, unlike balanced contracting clones. Pre-infection memory contained some responding clones, which suggested that cross-reactive memory had joined.

TCRdb re-derived calls from the 5' RACE reads in MiXCR, one entry per CDR3 protein. The data show under 250,000 distinct CDR3 sequences, about 27% seen once. From germline, CDR1 is MNHEY and CDR2 SMNVEV (reference sequence). The CDR3 runs 16 residues. Germline trimming cut 6 bases from V and 1 base from J; bases unmatched to any gene: 9. In the case of this clonotype: What it binds is unknown.

This chain connects TRBV27 to TRBJ2-4, with 7 bases that match TRBD1. This receptor was obtained from an adult woman who had mild COVID-19 (a few samples of this study predate the infection). Cell type and time point are not known. Sequences were obtained from PBMCs or a T cell subset sorted from them (not recorded which). The CDR3 DNA sequence: TGTGCCAGCAGCACCCTCGACAGGGTGGCCAAAAACATTCAGTACTTC. It yields the protein CASSTLDRVAKNIQYF.